The 20 T cell receptor beta chains below all came from one sample that was sequenced in a study of tumor-infiltrating lymphocytes in primary liver carcinoma. Germline DNA was extracted alongside blood RNA, which was obtained from unsorted whole blood. The investigators made TCR beta cDNA from about 500 ng total RNA, using a constant-region primer. Library construction for TCR beta comprised three nested multiplex PCR rounds performed with slightly modified ARM-PCR. The first two PCR rounds used TRBV1-TRBV30 forward primers with a C-beta reverse primer, approximately 11 cycles each. MiXCR, applied by TCRdb to the multiplex PCR reads, yields one record per CDR3 protein. Found here are about 200,000 distinct CDR3 sequences, roughly two thirds of them singletons; the top ten hold about 7.1%. The sample taken for sequencing was peripheral blood. Receptors originate from an older woman with primary liver carcinoma and hepatitis B virus infection.

This clonotype was counted a single time. A read error may produce the germline difference seen at one junction end. This rearrangement joins TRBV11-2 to TRBJ2-5; 8 positions match TRBD1. CDR3 size: 13 residues. CDR1 and CDR2 from the germline V gene are SGHAT and FQNNGV. CDR3 DNA: TGTGCCAGCAGTTTCGGGACAGGAGAGACCCAGCACTTC. Protein product: CASSFGTGETQHF.

This sequence joins TRBV11-1 and TRBJ2-1, with D possibly called TRBD1 or TRBD2 (5 bases each). Germline CDR1 reads SGHAT; CDR2 reads FQDESV (reference sequence). The CDR3 runs 14 residues. V was shortened by 7 bases and J by 8 bases, with 18 bases between the two germline ends. CDR3 amino acids: CASTPGQAYDEQFF. The CDR3 DNA reads as TGTGCCAGCACGCCGGGGCAGGCATACGATGAGCAGTTCTTC.

The rearrangement joins TRBV28 to TRBJ1-4; 7 nucleotides align to TRBD1. The CDR3 length is 16 residues. The V gene end was trimmed by 5 bases and the J gene end by 4 bases; junction bases not matched to a gene: 10. Germline CDR1 reads MDHEN; CDR2 reads SYDVKM. DNA for the CDR3: TGTGCCAGCAGTCAATACCGGGACAGACTTAATGAAAAACTGTTTTTT. Its protein is CASSQYRDRLNEKLFF.

To note about this clonotype: Sequence at one end of the junction differs from germline and may be a read error. The chain couples TRBV11-2 to TRBJ2-7; 12 bases are shared with TRBD1. Germline assignment: CDR1 SGHAT and CDR2 FQNNGV. The CDR3 sequence is 14 residues long. The DNA for the CDR3 is TGTGCCAGCGGCTTAGGGACAGGGGGCTACAAGCAGTACTTC. Protein: CASGLGTGGYKQYF.

J is TRBJ2-1 and V is TRBV30, with 8 bases lining up with TRBD2. The CDR3 spans 15 residues. Germline-derived CDR1 and CDR2 are GTSNPN and SVGIG (reference sequence). V shed 4 bases, J shed 2 bases, and the junction held 7 bases outside the gene matches. The CDR3 is CAWTTPLAAYNEQFF. CDR3 coding DNA: TGTGCCTGGACCACCCCACTAGCGGCCTACAATGAGCAGTTCTTC.

This clonotype was detected ten times or more. The chain couples TRBV6-5 to TRBJ1-5, with no clear D. Germline V gives CDR1 MNHEY, CDR2 SVGAGI. This CDR3 contains 12 residues. V dropped 4 bases and J dropped 6 bases, with 7 bases sitting between them. The CDR3 sequence is CASSSSGQPQHF. The CDR3 DNA follows: TGTGCCAGCAGTTCCTCCGGTCAGCCCCAGCATTTT.

About this clonotype: A junction end diverges from the germline sequence, so it may reflect a read error. The V gene is TRBV7-8, the J gene TRBJ2-1; D could derive from TRBD1 or TRBD2 (7 bases each). The CDR3 covers 15 residues. From germline, CDR1 is SGHVS and CDR2 FQNEAQ. This chain's CDR3 is CASIPGGARINGQFF. The CDR3 DNA reads as TGTGCCAGCATCCCAGGGGGGGCGAGGATCAATGGGCAGTTCTTC.

A word on this clonotype: A much larger clone lies one base from this, so it may be a read error. The chain carries TRBV29-1 and TRBJ1-2; 7 nucleotides line up with TRBD1. V shed 6 bases, J shed 3 bases, and the junction held 7 bases outside the gene matches. The CDR3 is made up of 13 amino acids. Germline-derived CDR1 and CDR2 are SQVTM and ANQGSEA. Here the CDR3 DNA reads TGCAGCGTCGCCATAGGGGGCGACTATGGCTACACCTTC. This gives the protein CSVAIGGDYGYTF.

Note on this clonotype: One end of the junction is discordant with germline, which a read error may explain. This rearrangement joins TRBV11-2 to TRBJ2-1, with D perhaps TRBD1 or TRBD2 (6 bases each). From germline, CDR1 is SGHAT and CDR2 FQNNGV. This CDR3 has 11 amino acids. CDR3 protein: CASSLGGQVFF. In DNA, the CDR3 is TGTGCCAGTAGCTTGGGGGGACAAGTGTTCTTC.

The chain uses TRBV11-2 and TRBJ2-5; 8 nucleotides align to TRBD2. Trimming removed 4 bases from V and 6 bases from J; junction bases left unmatched: 19. Germline CDR1 is SGHAT and CDR2 is FQNNGV. The CDR3 has 18 residues. The CDR3 nucleotides read TGTGCCAGCAGCTCCAGGACTAACGGGAGGGAGGGGCAGAAGACCCAGTACTTC. Its protein is CASSSRTNGREGQKTQYF.

The chain employs TRBV11-2 and TRBJ1-1, with a tentative D call TRBD1 (5 bases). Trimming removed 7 bases at V and 3 bases at J, with 15 bases between. Germline V gives CDR1 SGHAT, CDR2 FQNNGV. The CDR3 contains 14 residues. The chain's CDR3 is CASNATVGDTEAFF. The CDR3 DNA is TGTGCCAGCAACGCGACCGTAGGGGACACTGAAGCTTTCTTT. Together with reference TRBV11-2 and TRBJ1-1, the CDR3 gives the full variable domain: EAGVAQSPRYKIIEKRQSVAFWCNPISGHATLYWYQQILGQGPKLLIQFQNNGVVDDSQLPKDRFSAERLKGVDSTLKIQPAKLEDSAVYLCASNATVGDTEAFFGQGTRLTVV.

In its sample, this clonotype ranks as medium-sized (0.01 to 0.1%). The chain is built from TRBV11-2 and TRBJ2-7, with 8 bases identical to TRBD2. The CDR3 is 11 residues long. Germline V gene sequence: CDR1 SGHAT, CDR2 FQNNGV. V lost 9 bases, J lost 6 bases, and 4 bases stayed unmatched. The CDR3 here is CASGLAGEQYF. CDR3 nucleotides: TGTGCCAGTGGGCTAGCGGGCGAGCAGTACTTC.

On this clonotype itself: An end of the junction differs from the germline gene, which may be a read error. V and J are TRBV28 and TRBJ2-5, with unresolved D. Per germline, CDR1 MDHEN and CDR2 SYDVKM. The CDR3 consists of 13 residues. CDR3 amino acids: CVSSEVNQETQYF. For the CDR3, the DNA is TGTGTCAGCAGTGAGGTGAACCAAGAGACCCAGTACTTC. Full variable domain (rest looked up from reference TRBV28 and TRBJ2-5): DVKVTQSSRYLVKRTGEKVFLECVQDMDHENMFWYRQDPGLGLRLIYFSYDVKMKEKGDIPEGYSVSREKKERFSLILESASTNQTSMYLCVSSEVNQETQYFGPGTRLLVL.

Concerning this clonotype: The junction departs from germline at one end; a sequencing error may be responsible. The chain recombines TRBV11-2 with TRBJ2-1; D perhaps matches TRBD2 (5 bases). CDR1 is SGHAT, CDR2 FQNNGV, per germline. The CDR3 has 17 amino acids. The CDR3, as DNA: TGTGCCAGCAGCTTAGGGGGAGCGAGAAGCTCCTACAATGGGCAGTTCTTC. Amino acid sequence: CASSLGGARSSYNGQFF.

As to this clonotype: Its ends do not fully match the called genes, so a read error is possible. The chain employs TRBV11-2 and TRBJ2-7; 7 bases map to TRBD1. The CDR3 consists of 14 residues. Per the germline V gene, CDR1 is SGHAT and CDR2 is FQNNGV. CDR3 region: CPSRDIRGPYEQYF. The CDR3 DNA reads as TGTCCCAGTAGAGACATAAGGGGGCCTTACGAGCAGTACTTC. The variable domain in full, completed from reference TRBV11-2 and TRBJ2-7, reads EAGVAQSPRYKIIEKRQSVAFWCNPISGHATLYWYQQILGQGPKLLIQFQNNGVVDDSQLPKDRFSAERLKGVDSTLKIQPAKLEDSAVYLCPSRDIRGPYEQYFGPGTRLTVT.

A word on this clonotype: A junction boundary mismatches the germline segment, possibly from a read error. The gene calls are TRBV29-1 and TRBJ2-2; 8 bases agree with TRBD2. Germline lookup yields CDR1 SQVTM and CDR2 ANQGSEA. The CDR3 runs 15 residues. The CDR3 region has the DNA TGCAGCGTTGGGAGAGGCGGGGGGAACACCGGGGAGCTGTCTTTT. It is translated as CSVGRGGGNTGELSF.

In this sample, this clonotype turned up a few times. This sequence joins TRBV5-4 and TRBJ2-3, with 8 bases identical to TRBD2. Germline-derived CDR1 and CDR2 are SGHNT and YYREEE (reference sequence). This CDR3 has 16 amino acids. J gave up 3 bases and V 5 bases, and 11 bases lay outside the gene matches. The CDR3 sequence is CASRYGGAGLTDTQYF. The DNA for the CDR3 is TGTGCCAGCAGATACGGGGGGGCAGGTCTAACAGATACGCAGTATTTT.

This chain links TRBV28 with TRBJ2-1, with 7 bases aligning to TRBD2. CDR1 is MDHEN, CDR2 SYDVKM, per germline. The V segment lost 8 bases and the J segment 10 bases; nucleotides outside the gene matches: 26. The CDR3 totals 18 residues. This CDR3 is CASRLWGGRSSSYSEQFF. DNA for the CDR3: TGTGCCAGCCGACTCTGGGGGGGACGGTCTAGCTCCTACAGCGAGCAGTTCTTC.

This clonotype turned up a few times. The chain is built from TRBV5-6 and TRBJ2-6, with no clear D. Germline CDR1 and CDR2: SGHDT and YYEEEE. V was cut by 3 bases and J by 0 bases, with 7 bases left in between. This CDR3 comprises 15 residues. The CDR3 reads CASSSWGSGANVLTF. The CDR3 DNA reads as TGTGCCAGCAGCTCCTGGGGCTCTGGGGCCAACGTCCTGACTTTC.

This rearrangement joins TRBV11-2 to TRBJ2-1; D may be TRBD1 or TRBD2 (5 bases each). This CDR3 contains 16 residues. The V end lost 5 bases, the J end lost 3 bases, and 17 bases lay between the germline ends. Germline V gene lookup returns CDR1 SGHAT and CDR2 FQNNGV. The CDR3 loop is CASSIVGAVVYNEQFF. Written as DNA, the CDR3 is TGTGCCAGCAGCATAGTCGGGGCGGTAGTCTACAATGAGCAGTTCTTC. Based on the CDR3 plus reference TRBV11-2 and TRBJ2-1, the full variable domain is EAGVAQSPRYKIIEKRQSVAFWCNPISGHATLYWYQQILGQGPKLLIQFQNNGVVDDSQLPKDRFSAERLKGVDSTLKIQPAKLEDSAVYLCASSIVGAVVYNEQFFGPGTRLTVL.